One sample yielded the 4 T cell receptor beta chains listed below, sequenced in a study of OX40 agonist ivuxolimab in advanced cancers. Assay: immunoSEQ multiplex PCR; the TCRdb copy retains only in-frame clones and omits some. The repertoire holds tens of thousands of clones, with over 75% as singletons. This specimen was CD4+ or CD8+ T cells sorted from blood, taken in a trial of the OX40 agonist ivuxolimab. Receptors originate from an adult with an advanced solid tumor such as melanoma, head and neck, liver or kidney cancer.

The V gene is TRBV7-2, the J gene TRBJ2-1; no clear D. The CDR3 runs 12 residues. Trimming shortened V by 5 bases and J by 8 bases, and 10 bases separated the two germline ends. Per the germline V gene, CDR1 is SGHTA and CDR2 is FQGNSA. CDR3 loop: CASSPRRHEQFF. In nucleotides, the CDR3 is TGTGCCAGCAGCCCCCGACGACATGAGCAGTTCTTC. Full variable domain (remainder filled in from reference TRBV7-2 and TRBJ2-1): GAGVSQSPSNKVTEKGKDVELRCDPISGHTALYWYRQSLGQGLEFLIYFQGNSAPDKSGLPSDRFSAERTGGSVSTLTIQRTQQEDSAVYLCASSPRRHEQFFGPGTRLTVL.

This chain links TRBV9 with TRBJ2-5, with a tentative D call TRBD2 (6 bases). The V gene lost 2 bases and the J gene lost 5 bases, with 16 bases spanning the gap. This CDR3 is built from 15 residues. Germline V lookup: CDR1 SGDLS, CDR2 YYNGEE. The CDR3 loop reads CASSVASDPAETQYF. The CDR3 DNA reads TGTGCCAGCAGCGTGGCTAGCGACCCTGCTGAGACCCAGTACTTC.

In its sample, this clone was seen a few times. The chain uses TRBV28 and TRBJ1-5, with 9 bases matching TRBD1. V lost 3 bases to trimming and J lost 6 bases; unmatched junction nucleotides: 12. The CDR3 is 17 amino acids. The germline CDR1 and CDR2 sequences are MDHEN and SYDVKM. The CDR3 loop is CASSFPRGGQGGQPQHF. The CDR3, as DNA: TGTGCCAGCAGTTTTCCTCGTGGGGGACAGGGCGGTCAGCCCCAGCATTTT.

This chain uses TRBV2 with TRBJ2-5, with D maybe TRBD1 (6 bases). The CDR3 runs 15 residues. Between the trimmed V and J ends, which lost 7 bases and 0 bases, there was a span of 15 bases. Germline V gene lookup returns CDR1 SNHLY and CDR2 FYNNEI. The CDR3 protein is CASTGGSGDQETQYF. The CDR3, as DNA: TGTGCCAGCACCGGCGGTTCAGGGGACCAAGAGACCCAGTACTTC.